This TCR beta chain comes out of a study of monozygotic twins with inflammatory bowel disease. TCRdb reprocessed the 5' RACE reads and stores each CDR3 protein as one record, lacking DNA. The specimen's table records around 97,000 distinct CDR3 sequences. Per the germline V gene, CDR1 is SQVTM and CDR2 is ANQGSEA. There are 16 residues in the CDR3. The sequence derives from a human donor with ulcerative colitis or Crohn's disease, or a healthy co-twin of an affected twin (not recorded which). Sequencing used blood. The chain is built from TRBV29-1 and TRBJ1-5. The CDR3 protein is CSVGRDLDSKDQPQHF.